The 16 T cell receptor beta chains below all came from one sample that was sequenced in a study of T cell responses to AZD1222 COVID-19 vaccine. The table came from immunoSEQ multiplex PCR; TCRdb's copy has only in-frame clones and leaves some out. The data contain some 99,000 clones, about nine tenths of them singletons. The specimen comprised peripheral blood, sampled 28 days after the second AZD1222 dose. Every receptor here comes from an adult who received the AZD1222 COVID-19 vaccine.

In nucleotides, the CDR3 is TGTGCCTGGATAATAGCGGGAGGGAACAATGAGCAGTTCTTC. It encodes CAWIIAGGNNEQFF. V gene TRBV30 combines with J gene TRBJ2-1; the match to TRBD2 covers 11 bases. Germline V gene lookup returns CDR1 GTSNPN and CDR2 SVGIG (reference sequence). V was clipped by 4 bases and J by 5 bases; unmatched bases: 4. This CDR3 is built from 14 residues.

In its sample, this clone was seen once. The gene calls are TRBV3-1 (or the pseudogene TRBV3-2) and TRBJ2-7; perhaps D is TRBD1 or TRBD2 (6 bases each). V was trimmed by 5 bases and J by 2 bases, leaving 10 bases between them. CDR1 is LGHDT, CDR2 YNNKEL, per germline (reference sequence). CDR3 length: 13 residues. The DNA for the CDR3 is TGTGCCAGCAGCAACAGGGAGGCCTACGAGCAGTACTTC. The encoded protein is CASSNREAYEQYF.

This rearrangement joins TRBV28 to TRBJ1-6; D gene uncertain. V was shortened by 3 bases and J by 9 bases, with 12 bases between the two germline ends. Germline assignment: CDR1 MDHEN and CDR2 SYDVKM. The CDR3 contains 14 residues. For the CDR3, the DNA is TGTGCCAGCAGTTTGGGTCAGTTGAGTTCACCCCTCCACTTT. This encodes CASSLGQLSSPLHF.

The chain is built from TRBV30 and TRBJ2-1; 7 bases line up with TRBD1. This CDR3 has 12 amino acids. V dropped 2 bases and J dropped 8; count of bases not matched to a gene: 3. Germline CDR1 GTSNPN, CDR2 SVGIG (reference sequence). The CDR3 spells CAWSRGPDEQFF. DNA for the CDR3: TGTGCCTGGAGTAGGGGGCCTGATGAGCAGTTCTTC.

V is TRBV19 and J is TRBJ1-2; 8 positions agree with TRBD1. The CDR3 loop spans 16 amino acids. After removal of 2 bases from V and 2 bases from J, the junction contained 7 bases not matched to a gene. Germline CDR1 LNHDA, CDR2 SQIVND (reference sequence). The CDR3 loop reads CASSISRQGRNYGYTF. The CDR3 DNA follows: TGTGCCAGTAGTATAAGTCGACAGGGGAGAAACTATGGCTACACCTTC.

Only one count was recorded for this clone. This chain connects TRBV5-4 to TRBJ1-1; no clear D gene. The CDR3 spans 14 residues. Germline V gene sequence: CDR1 SGHNT, CDR2 YYREEE (reference sequence). V lost 0 bases and J lost 0, with 6 bases in between. The CDR3 is CASSLVGMNTEAFF. In DNA, the CDR3 is TGTGCCAGCAGCTTGGTAGGGATGAACACTGAAGCTTTCTTT.

This clone has only one observation. The chain carries TRBV5-1 and TRBJ1-4; perhaps TRBD1 as D (5 bases). Germline-derived CDR1 and CDR2 are SGHRS and YFSETQ. Trimming removed 0 bases from V and 12 bases from J, with 21 bases in between. CDR3 size: 16 residues. The DNA for the CDR3 is TGCGCCAGCAGCTTGGATAAGGGAGGGGCCGATGGGGAACTGTTTTTT. Translation: CASSLDKGGADGELFF.

The chain uses TRBV4-1 and TRBJ2-7; 7 bases agree with TRBD1. There are 14 residues in the CDR3. Germline CDR1 MGHRA, CDR2 YSYEKL. The ends lost 5 bases at V and 2 bases at J; junction bases unmatched: 6. The CDR3 here is CASSDGTVPYEQYF. In DNA form, the CDR3 reads TGCGCCAGCAGCGACGGGACAGTCCCCTACGAGCAGTACTTC.

The chain joins TRBV20-1 to TRBJ2-5; D is unclear. The CDR3 spans 10 residues. The germline V gene encodes CDR1 DFQATT and CDR2 SNEGSKA (reference sequence). Trimming removed 4 bases from V and 5 bases from J, with 5 bases in between. CDR3 bases: TGCAGTGCTACCAGGGAGACCCAGTACTTC. Translating gives CSATRETQYF.

The V gene is TRBV27, the J gene TRBJ1-5, with TRBD1 matching over 8 bases. J lost 1 base, V lost 11 bases, and 7 bases had no gene match. The CDR3 runs 14 residues. Germline values: CDR1 MNHEY, CDR2 SMNVEV (reference sequence). The CDR3 sequence: CAVRGRGSNQPQHF. The CDR3 nucleotides read TGTGCCGTCAGGGGGCGAGGGAGCAATCAGCCCCAGCATTTT.

The chain has TRBV5-6 and TRBJ1-2; tentatively, D is TRBD1 (5 bases). Trimming took 2 bases from V and 4 from J, leaving 9 bases between them. This CDR3 is built from 13 residues. The V gene's germline CDR1 is SGHDT and CDR2 YYEEEE. The CDR3, as DNA: TGTGCCAGCAGCTTAGGGGAAAGCTATGGCTACACCTTC. Its translation: CASSLGESYGYTF.

The gene calls are TRBV3-1 (or the pseudogene TRBV3-2) and TRBJ2-3, with D possibly TRBD2 on 5 matching bases. The germline CDR1 and CDR2 sequences are LGHDT and YNNKEL (reference sequence). V was shortened by 4 bases and J by 0 bases, with 8 bases between the two germline ends. The length of the CDR3 is 14 residues. CDR3 bases: TGTGCCAGCAGCCCCGGACTGAGCACAGATACGCAGTATTTT. Translation: CASSPGLSTDTQYF.

The chain combines TRBV6-5 with TRBJ1-2; tentative D call: TRBD1 (6 bases). In germline, CDR1 is MNHEY, CDR2 SVGAGI. The CDR3 has 13 residues. Trimming stripped 4 bases from V and 4 bases from J, with 10 bases between. As DNA, the CDR3 is TGTGCCAGCAGTTTAGACAGGACCTATGGCTACACCTTC. Its translation: CASSLDRTYGYTF.

This clone was detected only a few times. The chain carries TRBV2 and TRBJ1-6, with D perhaps matching TRBD1 (5 bases). In germline, CDR1 is SNHLY, CDR2 FYNNEI. The CDR3 loop spans 15 amino acids. V dropped 6 bases and J dropped 7 bases, with 16 bases sitting between them. The CDR3 DNA sequence: TGTGCCAGCAGGGATGCGGGGCACACCAATTCACCCCTCCACTTT. Translating gives CASRDAGHTNSPLHF.

J is TRBJ2-7 and V is TRBV3-1 (or the pseudogene TRBV3-2), with D perhaps assigned TRBD1 or TRBD2 (5 bases each). Germline loops: CDR1 LGHDT, CDR2 YNNKEL (reference sequence). CDR3 size: 14 residues. The germline V and J ends were trimmed by 0 bases and 10 bases, with 16 bases remaining between them. The CDR3: CASSQEGGGASQYF. CDR3 bases: TGTGCCAGCAGCCAAGAAGGAGGTGGGGCTTCTCAGTACTTC.

This clone was recorded only once. The V call is TRBV4-2, the J call TRBJ2-7, with 11 bases identical to TRBD2. This CDR3 contains 13 residues. Trimming cost V 6 bases and J 3 bases; bases outside gene matches: 1. From germline, CDR1 is LGHNA and CDR2 YNFKEQ. CDR3: CASSGLAGYEQYF. The CDR3 DNA is TGTGCCAGCAGTGGACTAGCGGGCTACGAGCAGTACTTC.